Included here is one T cell receptor beta chain sequence, with context. As yet, its antigen is unknown. This entry belongs to a study of shared clonotypes between healthy human individuals. Study-level results: Researchers sampled only blood; tissue repertoires likely differ.

Donors, without exception, were Caucasian adults residing in Nashville, Tennessee. Per the authors' pipeline: ImmunoSEQ junction-only sequences lacked quality scores, so their filtering differed. The table came from immunoSEQ multiplex PCR; TCRdb's copy has only in-frame clones and leaves some out. That table furnishes V, J and clone size, whereas the DNA furnished D and trimming. The table has about 1 million clones, about three quarters seen once. The germline V gene encodes CDR1 SGDLS and CDR2 YYNGEE. V lost 3 bases, J lost 3 bases, and 14 bases lay in between. The CDR3 is 15 residues long. Sequencing input: memory CD4+ T cells sorted from blood. Indicated subset: CD45RA-negative fraction. The rearrangement joins TRBV9 to TRBJ2-3, with a tentative D call TRBD2 (6 bases). This receptor was obtained from a man between 18 and 29 years old in good health. The chain's CDR3 is CASSAGGRSTDTQYF. CDR3 bases: TGTGCCAGCAGCGCCGGGGGACGTTCTACAGATACGCAGTATTTT.